A single sample gave rise to the 27 T cell receptor beta chains below, sequenced in a study of blood T cell repertoires in COVID-19. The repertoire was sequenced with immunoSEQ multiplex PCR; TCRdb's copy has only in-frame clones and lacks some. The sample holds about 180,000 clones, 86% seen once. The sequencing sample was made of PBMCs or T cells enriched from blood (not recorded which). The receptor set was obtained from a woman in her twenties or thirties who had recovered from COVID-19.

The gene calls are TRBV28 and TRBJ1-5; D is perhaps TRBD1 (6 bases). The germline V gene has CDR1 MDHEN and CDR2 SYDVKM. The V end lost 3 bases, the J end lost 6 bases, and 15 bases lay between the germline ends. The CDR3 runs 15 residues. This CDR3 reads CASSLETQGLQPQHF. The CDR3 DNA reads as TGTGCCAGCAGTTTGGAGACGCAGGGGCTTCAGCCCCAGCATTTT. Full variable domain (remainder filled in from reference TRBV28 and TRBJ1-5): DVKVTQSSRYLVKRTGEKVFLECVQDMDHENMFWYRQDPGLGLRLIYFSYDVKMKEKGDIPEGYSVSREKKERFSLILESASTNQTSMYLCASSLETQGLQPQHFGDGTRLSIL.

This chain connects TRBV19 to TRBJ2-1; tentative D call: TRBD1 (6 bases). This CDR3 spans 12 amino acids. V shed 6 bases and J shed 9 bases, with 12 bases lying between them. From germline, CDR1 is LNHDA and CDR2 SQIVND (reference sequence). CDR3 region: CASSPGVAEQFF. In DNA, the CDR3 is TGTGCCAGTAGCCCAGGGGTGGCTGAGCAGTTCTTC. Filled out from reference TRBV19 and TRBJ2-1, the complete variable domain reads DGGITQSPKYLFRKEGQNVTLSCEQNLNHDAMYWYRQDPGQGLRLIYYSQIVNDFQKGDIAEGYSVSREKKESFPLTVTSAQKNPTAFYLCASSPGVAEQFFGPGTRLTVL.

This chain connects TRBV5-1 to TRBJ1-2; weak D call: TRBD1 (5 bases). Between the trimmed V and J ends, which lost 0 bases and 6 bases, there was a span of 12 bases. Germline lookup yields CDR1 SGHRS and CDR2 YFSETQ. This CDR3 contains 14 residues. Written as DNA, the CDR3 is TGCGCCAGCAGCTTGGGGCAGGGTGGTAATGGCTACACCTTC. Protein product: CASSLGQGGNGYTF.

V and J are TRBV7-9 and TRBJ2-7; TRBD1 matches at 8 bases. From germline, CDR1 is SEHNR and CDR2 FQNEAQ (reference sequence). The V and J ends lost 11 bases and 7 bases, in that order; junction bases with no gene match: 16. The CDR3 runs 14 residues. DNA for the CDR3: TGTGCCGGAGAGGCCGGGACAGGACCTGGGGAGCAGTACTTC. It translates to CAGEAGTGPGEQYF.

This chain uses TRBV28 with TRBJ2-5; the match to TRBD2 covers 8 bases. This CDR3 region has 16 residues. Germline trimming cut 6 bases from V and 5 bases from J; bases unmatched to any gene: 14. Germline V CDR1 and CDR2: MDHEN, SYDVKM. The CDR3 coding sequence is TGTGCCAGCAGCACTCCGAATAGCGGGACGCGCGAGACCCAGTACTTC. As protein: CASSTPNSGTRETQYF.

This clone has just a few counts. This chain joins TRBV18 and TRBJ1-1, with a weak D call TRBD1 (5 bases). Trimming removed 6 bases at V and 0 bases at J, with 14 bases between. The CDR3 extends over 15 amino acids. Germline CDR1 and CDR2: KGHSH and LQKENI. The CDR3 reads CASSPGEAMNTEAFF. CDR3 coding DNA: TGTGCCAGCTCTCCGGGGGAAGCTATGAACACTGAAGCTTTCTTT.

The chain is built from TRBV14 and TRBJ2-5; D is unresolved. The CDR3 has 14 amino acids. Germline values: CDR1 SGHDN, CDR2 FVKESK. V lost 4 bases, J lost 1 base, and 10 bases lay in between. The DNA for the CDR3 is TGTGCCAGCAGCCTATTAGCTGGCCAAGAGACCCAGTACTTC. This sequence encodes CASSLLAGQETQYF.

The chain links TRBV5-1 to TRBJ2-7; D may be TRBD2 (5 bases). The CDR3 sequence is 13 residues long. From germline, CDR1 is SGHRS and CDR2 YFSETQ. Trimming left V 0 bases short and J 4 bases short, with 8 bases between. The CDR3 DNA sequence: TGCGCCAGCAGCTTGGGTGAGGGATACGAGCAGTACTTC. This encodes CASSLGEGYEQYF. Full variable domain (remainder filled in from reference TRBV5-1 and TRBJ2-7): KAGVTQTPRYLIKTRGQQVTLSCSPISGHRSVSWYQQTPGQGLQFLFEYFSETQRNKGNFPGRFSGRQFSNSRSEMNVSTLELGDSALYLCASSLGEGYEQYFGPGTRLTVT.

The V and J genes are TRBV5-1 and TRBJ2-7; 8 bases are a match to TRBD1. V lost 0 bases and J lost 5; bases outside the gene matches: 10. This CDR3 spans 16 amino acids. Germline V gives CDR1 SGHRS, CDR2 YFSETQ. The DNA of the CDR3 is TGCGCCAGCAGCTTGGGTGGGACAGGTGTGATCGACGAGCAGTACTTC. Translation: CASSLGGTGVIDEQYF.

V usage is TRBV6-5 and J usage is TRBJ2-5; D possibly corresponds to TRBD1 (7 bases). CDR1 and CDR2 (germline): MNHEY, SVGAGI. The CDR3 contains 14 residues. Trimming left V 0 bases short and J 6 bases short, with 11 bases between. The CDR3 loop reads CASSYSGGGKTQYF. The CDR3 coding sequence is TGTGCCAGCAGTTACTCAGGGGGCGGGAAGACCCAGTACTTC.

The V gene is TRBV24-1, the J gene TRBJ1-2; D remains ambiguous. The CDR3 covers 13 residues. Deletions cut 4 bases from V and 7 bases from J, with 12 bases between. The V gene's germline CDR1 is KGHDR and CDR2 SFDVKD. The CDR3 nucleotides read TGTGCCACCAGTGAATCCGGGTTTTCTGGCTACACCTTC. As protein: CATSESGFSGYTF.

V usage is TRBV7-9 and J usage is TRBJ2-7; tentative D call: TRBD2 (6 bases). This CDR3 is 14 amino acids long. The V and J ends lost 5 bases and 6 bases respectively, with 17 bases between them. The germline V gene encodes CDR1 SEHNR and CDR2 FQNEAQ (reference sequence). The CDR3 coding sequence is TGTGCCAGCAGCCATGGGGGACTTTCGCCCGAGCAGTACTTC. Translated, it gives CASSHGGLSPEQYF.

This clone was seen a single time. The chain recombines TRBV9 with TRBJ2-3; D is undetermined. CDR1 and CDR2 (germline): SGDLS, YYNGEE. Deletions cut 3 bases from V and 2 bases from J, with 4 bases between. CDR3 size: 12 residues. The CDR3 loop is CASSAVTDTQYF. CDR3 in DNA: TGTGCCAGCAGCGCGGTCACAGATACGCAGTATTTT.

The CDR3 region has the DNA TGCGCCAGCAGCTTGGGAGGACAGGGGGCCTTAAACACTGAAGCTTTCTTT. It encodes CASSLGGQGALNTEAFF. This sequence joins TRBV5-1 and TRBJ1-1; 11 positions agree with TRBD1. Germline CDR1 reads SGHRS; CDR2 reads YFSETQ. V was pared by 0 bases and J by 2 bases, with 6 bases of the junction left unmatched. This CDR3 region has 17 residues.

This clone has only one observation. This sequence joins TRBV7-3 and TRBJ2-3; 10 positions match TRBD1. CDR1 is SGHTA, CDR2 FQGTGA, per germline. V dropped 5 bases and J dropped 2; count of bases not matched to a gene: 4. CDR3 length: 15 residues. As DNA, the CDR3 is TGTGCCAGCAGCCTGACAGGGGGCCTCACAGATACGCAGTATTTT. This gives the protein CASSLTGGLTDTQYF.

Details on this clone: Other DNA sequences in this specimen translate into the identical CDR3. The chain combines TRBV27 with TRBJ2-7; D ambiguous. Trimming removed 5 bases at V and 1 base at J, with 6 bases between. The CDR3 covers 12 residues. Germline CDR1 is MNHEY and CDR2 is SMNVEV (reference sequence). CDR3 amino acids: CASSPNSYEQYF. CDR3 coding DNA: TGTGCCAGCAGTCCTAATTCCTACGAGCAGTACTTC.

This clone was recorded only once. V usage is TRBV4-1 and J usage is TRBJ1-3, with D maybe TRBD1 (5 bases). Looked up from germline, CDR1 is MGHRA and CDR2 is YSYEKL. The CDR3 spans 15 residues. The germline V and J ends were trimmed by 5 bases and 0 bases, with 11 bases remaining between them. CDR3 sequence: CASSLQVYSGNTIYF. The CDR3 DNA sequence: TGCGCCAGCAGCTTACAGGTCTACTCTGGAAACACCATATATTTT.

V is TRBV18 and J is TRBJ1-5, with 11 bases identical to TRBD1. The CDR3 contains 17 residues. Germline V CDR1 and CDR2: KGHSH, LQKENI. Trimming took 2 bases from V and 1 from J; bases not matched to a gene: 4. CDR3 bases: TGTGCCAGCTCACCAACAGGGACAGGGGGGAGCAATCAGCCCCAGCATTTT. Encoded protein: CASSPTGTGGSNQPQHF.

The chain has TRBV5-1 and TRBJ2-3; D is undetermined. The V end lost 0 bases, the J end lost 1 base, and 9 bases lay between the germline ends. The germline V gene has CDR1 SGHRS and CDR2 YFSETQ. The CDR3 loop spans 15 amino acids. The DNA for the CDR3 is TGCGCCAGCAGCTTGGCTCGCGTGCGCACAGATACGCAGTATTTT. It specifies CASSLARVRTDTQYF.

V gene TRBV28 combines with J gene TRBJ1-4, with D possibly being TRBD1 (5 bases). V shed 5 bases and J shed 0 bases, with 13 bases lying between them. CDR1 and CDR2 (germline): MDHEN, SYDVKM. CDR3 size: 16 residues. The CDR3: CASSERTISTNEKLFF. The CDR3 DNA reads as TGTGCCAGCAGTGAAAGGACAATTTCAACTAATGAAAAACTGTTTTTT.

The V and J genes are TRBV28 and TRBJ1-3; D perhaps matches TRBD1 (6 bases). CDR3 length: 14 residues. Trimming removed 7 bases at V and 4 bases at J, with 14 bases between. Germline CDR1 and CDR2: MDHEN and SYDVKM. CDR3 in DNA: TGTGCCAGCACCGTAGGGGGGGGCGGAAACACCATATATTTT. It codes for CASTVGGGGNTIYF.

The chain is built from TRBV28 and TRBJ1-1, with 8 bases fitting TRBD1. The CDR3 consists of 15 residues. Per germline, CDR1 MDHEN and CDR2 SYDVKM. V shed 2 bases and J 6 bases; nucleotides not matched to a gene: 8. The CDR3 reads CASSLGWDRPSEAFF. CDR3 bases: TGTGCCAGCAGTTTAGGATGGGACAGGCCCTCTGAAGCTTTCTTT.

This chain uses TRBV6-5 with TRBJ1-1; the D gene is possibly TRBD1 (5 bases). This CDR3 contains 15 residues. Germline loops: CDR1 MNHEY, CDR2 SVGAGI. V dropped 6 bases and J dropped 1 base, with 15 bases sitting between them. CDR3 loop: CASRDMWVRNTEAFF. The CDR3 DNA follows: TGTGCCAGCAGGGACATGTGGGTGCGGAACACTGAAGCTTTCTTT.

The V and J genes are TRBV6-5 and TRBJ2-7, with a weak D call TRBD2 (6 bases). Trimming left V 0 bases short and J 0 bases short, with 6 bases between. Germline CDR1 is MNHEY and CDR2 is SVGAGI. The CDR3 has 14 amino acids. The CDR3 DNA sequence: TGTGCCAGCAGTTACTCGCGGGGCTCCTACGAGCAGTACTTC. This gives the protein CASSYSRGSYEQYF.

The rearrangement links TRBV11-1 to TRBJ1-1; TRBD1 agrees at 7 bases. The germline V gene has CDR1 SGHAT and CDR2 FQDESV (reference sequence). This CDR3 comprises 14 residues. Trimming cost V 6 bases and J 1 base; bases outside gene matches: 5. CDR3 in amino acids: CASRQRDRNTEAFF. The CDR3 DNA reads as TGTGCCAGCAGACAGAGGGACAGGAACACTGAAGCTTTCTTT.

The chain joins TRBV7-8 to TRBJ1-1, with D unclear. This CDR3 is built from 14 residues. Germline V gives CDR1 SGHVS, CDR2 FQNEAQ. V gave up 6 bases and J gave up 1 base, with 12 bases separating them. The CDR3, as DNA: TGTGCCAGCAGGGGCCCCAGTCAGAACACTGAAGCTTTCTTT. Encoded protein: CASRGPSQNTEAFF.

This clone turned up a few times. The chain is built from TRBV19 and TRBJ1-2; D ambiguous. Trimming left V 4 bases short and J 5 bases short, with 5 bases between. This CDR3 comprises 11 residues. CDR1 and CDR2 from the germline V gene are LNHDA and SQIVND (reference sequence). CDR3 amino acids: CASSNGYGYTF. CDR3 in DNA: TGTGCCAGTAGTAACGGGTATGGCTACACCTTC.